The next 18 T cell receptor beta chains were all read from a single sample in a study of early T cells in non-severe SARS-CoV-2 infection (dated by TCRdb to the early 2020s). The library relied on 5' RACE. Reads for this sample came from a NextSeq 500. TCRdb handled the public reads itself, with Q25 trimming in fastp and clone calling in MiXCR, and kept productive beta chains. CDR3 protein sequences are deduplicated, and each keeps its most common genes and DNA. This sample gives roughly 56,000 distinct CDR3 sequences in total; 12% of them show up just once. Together, the top ten hold roughly a tenth of the sample. Sequencing input: whole blood. The receptors were gathered from an adult who was a healthcare worker with PCR-confirmed SARS-CoV-2 infection or an uninfected control (not recorded which).

In its sample, this clonotype was seen many times. The rearrangement uses TRBV25-1 and TRBJ2-2, with TRBD2 identical over 7 bases. V dropped 11 bases and J dropped 5; count of bases not matched to a gene: 8. The CDR3 has 13 residues. Germline V gives CDR1 MGHDK, CDR2 SYGVNS. CDR3 amino acids: CAGEGRYTGELFF. CDR3 DNA sequence: TGTGCCGGGGAGGGACGCTATACCGGGGAGCTGTTTTTT.

This clonotype was observed at least ten times. The CDR3: CASSLIQGQETQYF. CDR3 nucleotide sequence: TGCGCCAGCAGCTTGATCCAGGGCCAAGAGACCCAGTACTTC. The chain couples TRBV5-1 to TRBJ2-5, with a possible D match to TRBD1 (5 bases). Germline-derived CDR1 and CDR2 are SGHRS and YFSETQ. This CDR3 region has 14 residues. V lost 1 base and J 1 base, leaving 8 bases between the germline ends.

In this sample, this clonotype turned up many times. V is TRBV5-5 and J is TRBJ1-1, with TRBD1 identical over 7 bases. The germline gives CDR1 SGHKS, CDR2 YYEKEE (reference sequence). This CDR3 has 16 residues. V dropped 0 bases and J dropped 1; count of bases not matched to a gene: 6. The CDR3 here is CASSLGPGQTNTEAFF. In DNA form, the CDR3 reads TGTGCCAGCAGCTTGGGCCCGGGACAGACGAACACTGAAGCTTTCTTT.

The sample holds a few counts of this clonotype. The CDR3 DNA is TGTGCCAGCAGCCCGACCTCTATTTTAAACACTGAAGCTTTCTTT. Its protein product is CASSPTSILNTEAFF. The chain links TRBV4-2 to TRBJ1-1; D remains unclear. Germline V gene data show CDR1 as LGHNA and CDR2 as YNFKEQ. CDR3 length equals 15 residues. The V gene lost 4 bases and the J gene lost 2 bases, with 14 bases spanning the gap.

This clonotype has a count of ten or more. The V and J genes are TRBV2 and TRBJ2-3, with TRBD2 matching over 9 bases. V dropped 8 bases and J dropped 3; count of bases not matched to a gene: 6. This CDR3 spans 14 amino acids. Germline CDR1 is SNHLY and CDR2 is FYNNEI. The DNA for the CDR3 is TGTGCCAGCTCCGGCGGGGGGGCAACAGATACGCAGTATTTT. Residues: CASSGGGATDTQYF.

The rearrangement joins TRBV10-2 to TRBJ2-1; no definite D call. The V end lost 6 bases, the J end lost 10 bases, and 13 bases lay between the germline ends. Germline V gene data show CDR1 as WSHSY and CDR2 as SAAADI. CDR3 length: 12 amino acids. CDR3 loop: CASRRSVEEQFF. The CDR3 nucleotides are TGCGCCAGCAGGAGGTCAGTGGAGGAGCAGTTCTTC.

This clonotype occurred many times. CDR3 protein: CASSGSDTQYF. The CDR3 nucleotides are TGTGCTTCGTCGGGATCAGATACGCAGTATTTT. The V call is TRBV7-8, the J call TRBJ2-3, with D possibly TRBD2 on 5 matching bases. The germline V gene has CDR1 SGHVS and CDR2 FQNEAQ. The CDR3 consists of 11 residues.

The rearrangement links TRBV2 to TRBJ1-2; no reliable D call. The germline gives CDR1 SNHLY, CDR2 FYNNEI. The V and J ends lost 7 bases and 6 bases respectively, with 12 bases between them. This CDR3 has 12 amino acids. CDR3 nucleotide sequence: TGTGCCAGCACCCCTAGGACCCATGGCTACACCTTC. Residues: CASTPRTHGYTF. The variable domain in full, with the rest retrieved from reference TRBV2 and TRBJ1-2, is EPEVTQTPSHQVTQMGQEVILRCVPISNHLYFYWYRQILGQKVEFLVSFYNNEISEKSEIFDDQFSVERPDGSNFTLKIRSTKLEDSAMYFCASTPRTHGYTFGSGTRLTVV.

The CDR3, as DNA: TGTGCCAGCAGTTTCCCCGGACCAGATACGCAGTATTTT. Protein product: CASSFPGPDTQYF. The V call is TRBV28, the J call TRBJ2-3; D remains ambiguous. The CDR3 contains 13 residues. V lost 3 bases and J 4 bases, leaving 8 bases between the germline ends. Germline loops: CDR1 MDHEN, CDR2 SYDVKM.

Worth noting for this clonotype: With a much larger clone just one base away, this may be a read error. The CDR3 region has the DNA TGCAGCGTCCCTGACAGTTTCTCCTACAATCAGCAGTTCTTC. It encodes CSVPDSFSYNQQFF. The chain is built from TRBV29-1 and TRBJ2-1; perhaps TRBD1 as D (5 bases). Germline V lookup: CDR1 SQVTM, CDR2 ANQGSEA. This CDR3 spans 14 amino acids.

The chain carries TRBV24-1 and TRBJ2-4; maybe TRBD1 (5 bases). Germline V gene lookup returns CDR1 KGHDR and CDR2 SFDVKD. This CDR3 comprises 18 residues. V was shortened by 4 bases and J by 1 base, with 19 bases between the two germline ends. The CDR3 DNA reads TGTGCCACCAGTGACCCCGAGACAGACCCTATTGCCAAAAACATTCAGTACTTC. Translated, it gives CATSDPETDPIAKNIQYF.

This chain joins TRBV11-2 and TRBJ1-3, with 7 positions matching TRBD1. Per germline, CDR1 SGHAT and CDR2 FQNNGV. J gave up 4 bases and V 4 bases, and 4 bases lay outside the gene matches. The CDR3 runs 14 residues. DNA for the CDR3: TGTGCCAGCAGCTGGGGGACAGAAGGAAACACCATATATTTT. Its protein is CASSWGTEGNTIYF.

The sample holds many counts of this clonotype. This chain links TRBV6-1 with TRBJ2-6; no reliable D call. Trimming removed 10 bases at V and 0 bases at J, with 7 bases between. Germline-derived CDR1 and CDR2 are MNHNS and SASEGT. This CDR3 region has 13 residues. The CDR3: CAISSSGANVLTF. As DNA, the CDR3 is TGTGCCATCTCAAGCTCTGGGGCCAACGTCCTGACTTTC.

This clonotype was counted many times. This chain uses TRBV19 with TRBJ2-3; the match to TRBD1 covers 7 bases. With 9 bases clipped from V and 6 bases from J, the junction kept 6 bases outside the gene matches. The CDR3 runs to 12 residues. The germline V gene has CDR1 LNHDA and CDR2 SQIVND (reference sequence). The CDR3: CASEMTGDTQYF. DNA of the CDR3: TGTGCCAGCGAAATGACAGGGGATACGCAGTATTTT.

J is TRBJ1-2 and V is TRBV6-4; 7 positions agree with TRBD1. Losses at the gene ends were 5 bases for V and 3 bases for J; bases not matched to a gene: 9. CDR3 length: 15 amino acids. Germline lookup yields CDR1 MRHNA and CDR2 SNTAGT. The CDR3 sequence is CASSRDSSPYYGYTF. The CDR3 bases are TGTGCCAGCAGTCGGGACAGCTCACCTTACTATGGCTACACCTTC.

V usage is TRBV29-1 and J usage is TRBJ1-2; tentatively, D is TRBD1 (5 bases). The CDR3 sequence is 13 residues long. CDR1 and CDR2 from the germline V gene are SQVTM and ANQGSEA. With 2 bases removed from V and 6 bases from J, the gap between germline ends came to 13 bases. The CDR3 region has the DNA TGCAGCGTTGAACAAGGGGAGCGGAATGGCTACACCTTC. As protein: CSVEQGERNGYTF.

This clonotype appeared a few times. The V call is TRBV6-2 or TRBV6-3, the J call TRBJ2-5; tentative D call: TRBD1 (7 bases). The CDR3 has 15 residues. The V end lost 5 bases, the J end lost 3 bases, and 16 bases lay between the germline ends. The germline V gene has CDR1 MNHEY and CDR2 SVGEGT. The CDR3 bases are TGTGCCAGCAGTCAGGGGGGTAGACAGAAAGAGACCCAGTACTTC. As protein: CASSQGGRQKETQYF.

This clonotype appeared many times. This chain links TRBV2 with TRBJ2-1; D not certain. V lost 5 bases, J lost 0 bases, and 11 bases lay in between. Germline V gene data show CDR1 as SNHLY and CDR2 as FYNNEI. The CDR3 is 15 residues long. The CDR3 DNA sequence: TGTGCCAGCAGTATCGGCGGTGGCTCCTACAATGAGCAGTTCTTC. Translating it yields CASSIGGGSYNEQFF.